This T cell receptor beta chain was sequenced during a study of T cells in Graves' hyperthyroidism and ophthalmopathy. Study background: Peripheral blood was obtained at initial diagnosis, preceding any treatment.

TCR beta CDR3 regions were amplified from RNA. Using the HTBI primer set, a first-round RT-PCR was run on the TCR CDR3. TCRdb reprocessed the multiplex PCR reads with MiXCR, giving one entry per CDR3 protein. This sample yields over 700,000 distinct CDR3 sequences, of which around 38% are seen a single time; roughly 8.3% belongs to the top ten. V lost 5 bases, J lost 6 bases, and 11 bases lay in between. There are 12 residues in the CDR3. Germline V gene sequence: CDR1 MDHEN, CDR2 SYDVKM. Regarding the study as a whole: Among clonotypes expanded in thyroid above 0.001, most were also found in blood.

Graves' hyperthyroidism showing no ophthalmopathy progression within 18 months was considered stable. The study based diagnoses on clinical symptoms, serum thyroxine and TRAb, thyroid ultrasound and orbital computed tomography. Of note for this clonotype: Its antigen is not known.

V usage is TRBV28 and J usage is TRBJ2-7, with a possible D match to TRBD1 (6 bases). The sample comprised blood. The receptor was derived from a man younger than 35 with Graves' hyperthyroidism. The CDR3 sequence is CASSLPGVEQYF. CDR3 coding DNA: TGTGCCAGCAGTCTCCCAGGGGTCGAGCAGTACTTC. The full variable domain, rest sourced from reference TRBV28 and TRBJ2-7, is DVKVTQSSRYLVKRTGEKVFLECVQDMDHENMFWYRQDPGLGLRLIYFSYDVKMKEKGDIPEGYSVSREKKERFSLILESASTNQTSMYLCASSLPGVEQYFGPGTRLTVT.